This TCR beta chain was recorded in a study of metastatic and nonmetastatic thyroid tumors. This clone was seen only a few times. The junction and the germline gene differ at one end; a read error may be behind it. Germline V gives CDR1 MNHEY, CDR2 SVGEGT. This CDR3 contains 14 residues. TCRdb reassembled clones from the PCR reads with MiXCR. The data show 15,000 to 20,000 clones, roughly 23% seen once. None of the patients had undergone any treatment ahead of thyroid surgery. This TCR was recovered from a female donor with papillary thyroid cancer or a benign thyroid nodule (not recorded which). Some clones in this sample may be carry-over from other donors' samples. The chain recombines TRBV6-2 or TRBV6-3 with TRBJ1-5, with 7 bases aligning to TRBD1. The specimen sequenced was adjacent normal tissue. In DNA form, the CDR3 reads TGTGCCAGCAGGCTCGGACAGGAGGGTCAGCACCAGCATTTT. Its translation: CASRLGQEGQHQHF.